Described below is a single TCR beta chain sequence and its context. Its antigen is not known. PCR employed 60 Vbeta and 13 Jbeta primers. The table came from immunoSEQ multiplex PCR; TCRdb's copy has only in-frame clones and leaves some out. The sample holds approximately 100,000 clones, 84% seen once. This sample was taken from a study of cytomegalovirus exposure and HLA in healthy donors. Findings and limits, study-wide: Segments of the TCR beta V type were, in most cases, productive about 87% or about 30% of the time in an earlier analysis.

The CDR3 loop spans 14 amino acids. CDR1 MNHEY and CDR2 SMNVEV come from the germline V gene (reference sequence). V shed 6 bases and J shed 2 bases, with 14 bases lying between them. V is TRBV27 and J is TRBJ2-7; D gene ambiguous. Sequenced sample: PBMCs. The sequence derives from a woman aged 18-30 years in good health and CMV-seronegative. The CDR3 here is CASRRHLTPYEQYF. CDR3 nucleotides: TGTGCCAGCAGGAGACACCTCACACCCTACGAGCAGTACTTC.